This T cell receptor beta chain is drawn from a study of blood T cell repertoires in COVID-19. Using immunoSEQ multiplex PCR, the repertoire was profiled, and TCRdb retains in-frame clones only, with some absent. The sample has around 190,000 clones, 88% seen once. Germline loops: CDR1 ENHRY, CDR2 SYGVKD. Trimming removed 5 bases at V and 3 bases at J, with 6 bases between. This CDR3 is 12 amino acids long. Sequencing used peripheral blood. The receptor was derived from a human donor in a cohort sampled during active COVID-19. V gene TRBV10-3 combines with J gene TRBJ2-3; D unclear. The CDR3 sequence: CAISRTTDTQYF. In DNA, the CDR3 is TGTGCCATCAGTCGAACTACAGATACGCAGTATTTT.